A single sample is the source of the 17 T cell receptor beta chains below, sequenced in a study of PD-1 blockade in mismatch repair-deficient tumors. Profiled with immunoSEQ multiplex PCR; TCRdb holds only in-frame clones, not every one. This sample has under 50,000 clones, with around 77% found just once. Here the sequenced sample was PBMCs, taken before pembrolizumab treatment. These receptors were taken from an adult with mismatch repair-deficient cancer.

This chain joins TRBV18 and TRBJ2-7, with D unclear. The CDR3 is 14 residues long. V was clipped by 4 bases and J by 0 bases, with 10 bases between them. Germline CDR1 reads KGHSH; CDR2 reads LQKENI. The CDR3, as DNA: TGTGCCAGCTCACAAAACACGAACTCCTACGAGCAGTACTTC. This codes for CASSQNTNSYEQYF.

CDR3 sequence (DNA): TGTGCCAGCAGCTTAGAAGATACGCAGTATTTT. It is translated as CASSLEDTQYF. The chain combines TRBV7-2 with TRBJ2-3; D is ambiguous. The germline V and J ends were trimmed by 1 base and 5 bases, with 1 base remaining between them. Germline CDR1 SGHTA, CDR2 FQGNSA. This CDR3 spans 11 amino acids.

This chain connects TRBV5-4 to TRBJ2-2; D might be TRBD2 (6 bases). The CDR3 totals 16 residues. Trimming took 1 base from V and 2 from J, leaving 12 bases between them. Germline V CDR1 and CDR2: SGHNT, YYREEE (reference sequence). CDR3 nucleotide sequence: TGTGCCAGCAGCTTGTTTGGACTAACAAACACCGGGGAGCTGTTTTTT. Protein: CASSLFGLTNTGELFF. Full variable domain (missing parts from reference TRBV5-4 and TRBJ2-2): ETGVTQSPTHLIKTRGQQVTLRCSSQSGHNTVSWYQQALGQGPQFIFQYYREEENGRGNFPPRFSGLQFPNYSSELNVNALELDDSALYLCASSLFGLTNTGELFFGEGSRLTVL.

The chain employs TRBV2 and TRBJ2-3, with unresolved D. The CDR3 has 15 amino acids. V gave up 8 bases and J gave up 0 bases, with 15 bases separating them. Germline CDR1 is SNHLY and CDR2 is FYNNEI. Here the CDR3 reads CASWWQPSSTDTQYF. The CDR3 DNA is TGTGCCAGCTGGTGGCAGCCCTCTAGCACAGATACGCAGTATTTT. Full variable domain (rest looked up from reference TRBV2 and TRBJ2-3): EPEVTQTPSHQVTQMGQEVILRCVPISNHLYFYWYRQILGQKVEFLVSFYNNEISEKSEIFDDQFSVERPDGSNFTLKIRSTKLEDSAMYFCASWWQPSSTDTQYFGPGTRLTVL.

This chain joins TRBV7-9 and TRBJ2-5, with D unclear. V lost 4 bases and J lost 5, with 5 bases in between. Germline V gene data show CDR1 as SEHNR and CDR2 as FQNEAQ (reference sequence). The CDR3 runs to 11 residues. The CDR3 here is CASSSWETQYF. CDR3 coding DNA: TGTGCCAGCAGCTCGTGGGAGACCCAGTACTTC.

This clone showed up just a few times. This chain connects TRBV6-1 to TRBJ1-1; D remains ambiguous. Germline V gene sequence: CDR1 MNHNS, CDR2 SASEGT. The CDR3 is made up of 13 amino acids. With 1 base removed from V and 4 bases from J, the gap between germline ends came to 7 bases. DNA for the CDR3: TGTGCCAGCAGTGAAGGGGCCCGCACTGAAGCTTTCTTT. This codes for CASSEGARTEAFF.

The chain couples TRBV5-4 to TRBJ2-3; a possible D gene is TRBD2 (7 bases). Looked up from germline, CDR1 is SGHNT and CDR2 is YYREEE (reference sequence). The CDR3 runs to 16 residues. V lost 5 bases and J lost 2, with 18 bases in between. CDR3 in DNA: TGTGCCAGCAGGGGAGGGGGGGCGGGGCACACAGATACGCAGTATTTT. Its translation: CASRGGGAGHTDTQYF.

The chain has TRBV4-1 and TRBJ2-1; 7 bases match TRBD1. This CDR3 region has 15 residues. V shed 4 bases and J 7 bases; nucleotides not matched to a gene: 10. Germline lookup yields CDR1 MGHRA and CDR2 YSYEKL. DNA for the CDR3: TGCGCCAGCAGCCTCGGACAGGTAGGAAGGAATGAGCAGTTCTTC. Its protein product is CASSLGQVGRNEQFF.

The J gene is TRBJ2-7, the V gene TRBV7-6; D is undetermined. Trimming took 6 bases from V and 1 from J, leaving 10 bases between them. CDR1 and CDR2 (germline): SGHVS, FNYEAQ. CDR3 length equals 13 residues. Written as DNA, the CDR3 is TGTGCCAGCAGTTCCCTCCGGTCCTACGAGCAGTACTTC. Protein sequence: CASSSLRSYEQYF.

This clone was observed a single time. The V and J genes are TRBV12-5 and TRBJ2-1; unclear D gene. Deletions cut 1 base from V and 5 bases from J, with 12 bases between. The germline V gene encodes CDR1 LGHNT and CDR2 FRNRAP. The CDR3 is 15 amino acids. The CDR3 bases are TGTGCTAGTGGTTTGGCCTCGACGAGACACAATGAGCAGTTCTTC. Amino acids: CASGLASTRHNEQFF.

The chain joins TRBV13 to TRBJ2-5; 7 bases are a match to TRBD2. Germline loops: CDR1 PRHDT, CDR2 FYEKMQ (reference sequence). Trimming removed 0 bases from V and 5 bases from J; junction bases left unmatched: 6. The CDR3 covers 15 residues. The CDR3 loop is CASSLGGTTGETQYF. DNA of the CDR3: TGTGCCAGCAGCTTAGGGGGGACTACTGGGGAGACCCAGTACTTC.

The chain recombines TRBV30 with TRBJ2-1; 10 nucleotides agree with TRBD2. Germline V CDR1 and CDR2: GTSNPN, SVGIG (reference sequence). V dropped 2 bases and J dropped 5; count of bases not matched to a gene: 6. This CDR3 region has 15 residues. The CDR3 loop is CAWSRASGRDNEQFF. DNA for the CDR3: TGTGCCTGGAGTCGGGCTAGCGGGAGAGACAATGAGCAGTTCTTC.

The chain recombines TRBV7-2 with TRBJ2-1; D unclear. The CDR3 consists of 11 residues. Germline-derived CDR1 and CDR2 are SGHTA and FQGNSA. Trimming removed 2 bases from V and 9 bases from J, with 5 bases in between. The CDR3 loop reads CASSLLIEQFF. Written as DNA, the CDR3 is TGTGCCAGCAGCTTATTGATTGAGCAGTTCTTC.

The rearrangement links TRBV9 to TRBJ1-3, with a weak D call TRBD1 (6 bases). The CDR3 consists of 16 residues. V was trimmed by 3 bases and J by 2 bases, leaving 15 bases between them. Germline values: CDR1 SGDLS, CDR2 YYNGEE. The CDR3 loop is CASSAGGGGAGNTIYF. DNA for the CDR3: TGTGCCAGCAGCGCGGGGGGAGGGGGTGCTGGAAACACCATATATTTT.

This chain uses TRBV30 with TRBJ1-5; no clear D gene. This CDR3 has 13 residues. V was cut by 1 base and J by 7 bases, with 11 bases left in between. The germline V gene has CDR1 GTSNPN and CDR2 SVGIG (reference sequence). The CDR3 DNA sequence: TGTGCCTGGAGTGACAGTTCAGAACAGCCCCAGCATTTT. It codes for CAWSDSSEQPQHF.

This chain connects TRBV6-1 to TRBJ1-1, with TRBD1 as a possible D gene (6 bases). Trimming stripped 4 bases from V and 3 bases from J, with 18 bases between. The CDR3 is made up of 16 amino acids. Germline CDR1 MNHNS, CDR2 SASEGT. The CDR3 reads CASSADRIRWDTEAFF. Written as DNA, the CDR3 is TGTGCCAGCAGTGCGGACAGAATCCGCTGGGACACTGAAGCTTTCTTT.

The chain joins TRBV28 to TRBJ2-1; 9 nucleotides match TRBD1. The CDR3 has 15 residues. Per the germline V gene, CDR1 is MDHEN and CDR2 is SYDVKM. Losses at the gene ends were 6 bases for V and 8 bases for J; bases not matched to a gene: 11. The chain's CDR3 is CASRRSTGGRDEQFF. DNA for the CDR3: TGTGCCAGCAGACGATCGACAGGGGGAAGGGATGAGCAGTTCTTC. Based on the CDR3 plus reference TRBV28 and TRBJ2-1, the full variable domain is DVKVTQSSRYLVKRTGEKVFLECVQDMDHENMFWYRQDPGLGLRLIYFSYDVKMKEKGDIPEGYSVSREKKERFSLILESASTNQTSMYLCASRRSTGGRDEQFFGPGTRLTVL.